The clone carrying this T cell receptor beta chain was observed a few times. This CDR3 is built from 17 residues. Germline-derived CDR1 and CDR2 are LGHDT and YNNKEL (reference sequence). Trimming removed 6 bases from V and 2 bases from J, with 23 bases in between. The source of the sample is a study of T cell responses to AZD1222 COVID-19 vaccine. TCRdb's table, derived via immunoSEQ multiplex PCR, lists solely in-frame clones and lacks some. The table has roughly 190,000 clones, approximately 93% seen once. The sequence derives from an adult who received the AZD1222 COVID-19 vaccine. Sample: peripheral blood, taken 28 days after the second AZD1222 dose. The rearrangement links TRBV3-1 (or the pseudogene TRBV3-2) to TRBJ2-7; a weak D match, TRBD1 (6 bases). The CDR3 loop is CASSPMEQGIGAYEQYF. The CDR3 coding sequence is TGTGCCAGCAGTCCTATGGAACAGGGTATTGGAGCCTACGAGCAGTACTTC.